The entry below describes one T cell receptor (beta chain). The sample comes from a study of identical twins. In TCRdb, the 5' RACE reads were re-called with MiXCR into one record per CDR3 protein. The table has around 490,000 distinct CDR3 sequences, roughly 15% seen once. This sample also appeared in a second study, on yellow fever vaccine responses in identical twins.

This TCR came from a woman aged 18-29 years in good health. Sequencing was done on a sample of CD4+ T cells sorted from blood.

The CDR3 loop reads CSQTRGTVAYNEQFF. The CDR3 coding sequence is TGCAGTCAAACCAGGGGGACGGTGGCCTACAATGAGCAGTTCTTC. The V gene is TRBV20-1, the J gene TRBJ2-1; 7 bases line up with TRBD1. V shed 8 bases, J shed 2 bases, and the junction held 12 bases outside the gene matches. Looked up from germline, CDR1 is DFQATT and CDR2 is SNEGSKA (reference sequence). The CDR3 has 15 residues.